This TCR beta chain is from a study of identifying expanded T cells in peripheral blood. Whole-study findings and limits: Technical replicates showed roughly 1.2 changed clones; two weeks 15 to 20; four weeks 19. Clone count variance between roughly two-week samples rose with total template count.

Points on this clone: Its antigen is not identified.

Method: immunoSEQ multiplex PCR; TCRdb's copy keeps in-frame clones and lacks some. The sample yields 70,000 to 100,000 clones, more than 75% seen once. During the collection period, no donor immune events like infections were recorded. Per germline, CDR1 LNHDA and CDR2 SQIVND (reference sequence). J lost 8 bases, V lost 0 bases, and 5 bases had no gene match. This CDR3 spans 16 amino acids. This receptor was identified in a person aged 18 to 70 in good health. Sequencing input: blood. This chain uses TRBV19 with TRBJ2-2, with TRBD2 identical over 11 bases. CDR3 sequence reads: CASSIEASGGTGELFF. CDR3 sequence (DNA): TGTGCCAGTAGTATAGAGGCTAGCGGGGGGACAGGGGAGCTGTTTTTT.